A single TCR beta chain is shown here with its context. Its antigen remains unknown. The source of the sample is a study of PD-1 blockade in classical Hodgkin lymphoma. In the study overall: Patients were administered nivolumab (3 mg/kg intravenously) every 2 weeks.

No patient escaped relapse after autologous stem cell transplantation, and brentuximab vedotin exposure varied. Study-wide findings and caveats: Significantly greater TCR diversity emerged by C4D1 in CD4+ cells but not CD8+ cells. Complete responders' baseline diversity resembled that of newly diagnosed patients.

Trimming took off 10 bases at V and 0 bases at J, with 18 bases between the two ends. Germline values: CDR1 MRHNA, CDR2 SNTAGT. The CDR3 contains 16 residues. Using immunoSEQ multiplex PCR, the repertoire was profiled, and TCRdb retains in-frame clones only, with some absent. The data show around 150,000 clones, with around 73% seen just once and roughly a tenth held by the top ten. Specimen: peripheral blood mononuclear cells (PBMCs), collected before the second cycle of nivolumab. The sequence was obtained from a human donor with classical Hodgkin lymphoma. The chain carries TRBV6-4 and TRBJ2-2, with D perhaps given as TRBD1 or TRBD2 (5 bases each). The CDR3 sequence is CAMQGRPLTNTGELFF. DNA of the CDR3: TGTGCCATGCAGGGACGTCCCCTCACGAACACCGGGGAGCTGTTTTTT.